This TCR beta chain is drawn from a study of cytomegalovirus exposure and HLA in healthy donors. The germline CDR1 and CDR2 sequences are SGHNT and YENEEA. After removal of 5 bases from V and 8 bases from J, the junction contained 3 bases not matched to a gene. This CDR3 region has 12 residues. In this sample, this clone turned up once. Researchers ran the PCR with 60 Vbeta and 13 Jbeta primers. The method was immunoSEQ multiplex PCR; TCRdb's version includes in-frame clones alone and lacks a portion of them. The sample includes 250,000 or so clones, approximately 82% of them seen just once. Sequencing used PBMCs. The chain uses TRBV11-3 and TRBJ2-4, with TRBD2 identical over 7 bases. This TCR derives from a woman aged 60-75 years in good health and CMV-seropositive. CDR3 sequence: CASSPAGDIQYF. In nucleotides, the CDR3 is TGTGCCAGCAGCCCGGCGGGGGACATTCAGTACTTC.